The following is a TCR beta chain sequence with its context. Assay: immunoSEQ multiplex PCR; the TCRdb copy retains only in-frame clones and omits some. The sample lists around 260,000 clones, 86% seen once, with approximately 9.4% in the top ten. The data belong to a study of blood T cell repertoires in COVID-19. The sequencing sample was made of peripheral blood. The source is a man aged 40-49 years who had recovered from COVID-19.

CDR3 in DNA: TGTGCCAGCAGAAGATGGGAGGGCACTGAAGCTTTCTTT. It encodes CASRRWEGTEAFF. V gene TRBV6-4 combines with J gene TRBJ1-1; D is unresolved. Germline assignment: CDR1 MRHNA and CDR2 SNTAGT. The V end lost 6 bases, the J end lost 4 bases, and 12 bases lay between the germline ends. This CDR3 is 13 amino acids long.